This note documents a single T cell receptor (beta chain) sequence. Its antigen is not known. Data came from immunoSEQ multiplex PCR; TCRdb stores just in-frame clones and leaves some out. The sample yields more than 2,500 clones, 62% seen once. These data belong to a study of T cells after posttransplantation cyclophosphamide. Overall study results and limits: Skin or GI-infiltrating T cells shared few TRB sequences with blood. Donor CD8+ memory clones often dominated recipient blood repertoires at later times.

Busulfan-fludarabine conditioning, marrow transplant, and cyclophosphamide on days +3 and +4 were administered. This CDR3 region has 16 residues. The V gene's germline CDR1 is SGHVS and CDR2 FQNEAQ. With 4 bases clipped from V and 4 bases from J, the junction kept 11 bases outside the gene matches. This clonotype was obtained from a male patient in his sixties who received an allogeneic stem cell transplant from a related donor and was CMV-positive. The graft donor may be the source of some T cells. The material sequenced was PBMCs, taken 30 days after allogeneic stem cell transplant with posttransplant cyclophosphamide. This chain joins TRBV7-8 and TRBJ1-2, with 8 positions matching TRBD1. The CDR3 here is CASSSRTGRYLYGYTF. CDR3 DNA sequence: TGTGCCAGCAGCTCCAGGACAGGGAGGTACCTCTATGGCTACACCTTC.